The TCR beta chain under discussion was sequenced for a study of blood T cell repertoires in COVID-19. How the authors handled the data: Reference gene primer amplification gave nucleated cell count estimates. The data were produced by immunoSEQ multiplex PCR, yet TCRdb's version contains in-frame clones alone and is incomplete. For V, J and clone size, that table is used; D and trimming come from the DNA. Of 100,000 to 150,000 clones detected, around 90% appear once; the ten largest clones hold approximately 1.5%. Trimming at V came to 0 bases and at J to 0 bases, leaving 3 bases not matched to a gene. This CDR3 is built from 16 residues. The germline V gene encodes CDR1 MGHRA and CDR2 YSYEKL.

The sample taken for sequencing was peripheral blood. The TCR originated in a human donor in a cohort sampled during active COVID-19. The chain uses TRBV4-1 and TRBJ1-2; 8 nucleotides line up with TRBD1. The CDR3 DNA reads as TGCGCCAGCAGCCAAGAGGGGACAGGACCTAACTATGGCTACACCTTC. This codes for CASSQEGTGPNYGYTF.